A selection of T cell receptor beta chains follows, all from one sample in a study of blood T cell repertoires in COVID-19. Libraries were prepared by immunoSEQ multiplex PCR; TCRdb keeps only in-frame clonotypes and omits some of them. The profile shows about 300,000 clones, 84% of them singletons. What was sequenced was peripheral blood. These receptor sequences come from a human donor with COVID-19, enrolled during active disease. The donor label of this sample is uncertain. The CDR3 runs from the conserved cysteine through the conserved F or W. The order of the fields is V gene, D gene, J gene, clone size, CDR3 length, CDR3 DNA, CDR3 protein. D genes are given only for firm matches. Not all rows give a size; the values are once, few, many and, for expanded clones, a class.

>TRBV29-1|TRBD2|TRBJ2-3|.|16
TGCAGCGTTGATGGAGCGGGGAACCCTAGCACAGATACGCAGTATTTT
CSVDGAGNPSTDTQYF
>TRBV30|.|TRBJ2-1|.|15
TGTGCCTGGAGTAGTGCCCTACAGTACTACAATGAGCAGTTCTTC
CAWSSALQYYNEQFF
>TRBV5-6|.|TRBJ1-2|.|15
TGTGCCAGCAGCTTGTCAACAGGGTCGCCTTATGGCTACACCTTC
CASSLSTGSPYGYTF
>TRBV11-2|TRBD2|TRBJ2-3|.|15
TGTGCCAGCACAGGCAGCGGGAGTATGGGGGATACGCAGTATTTT
CASTGSGSMGDTQYF
>TRBV28|TRBD1|TRBJ1-2|.|14
TGTGCCAGCAGTCCCCGGACAGGAGACTATGGCTACACCTTC
CASSPRTGDYGYTF
>TRBV11-2|TRBD2|TRBJ2-1|.|15
TGTGCCAGCAGCTTGAAGGCGGGAGAAGGCAATGAGCAGTTCTTC
CASSLKAGEGNEQFF
>TRBV3-1/TRBV3-2|.|TRBJ1-2|.|13
TGTGCCAGCAGCCTCGGGACAAGCATTGGCTACACCTTC
CASSLGTSIGYTF
>TRBV5-5|TRBD1|TRBJ2-7|few|14
TGTGCCAGCAGCCGGGCAGGGGGTTTATACGAGCAGTACTTC
CASSRAGGLYEQYF
>TRBV28|.|TRBJ2-7|.|17
TGTGCCAGCAGTCATCCTACCAGCCCAGGTAGGTCCTACGAGCAGTACTTC
CASSHPTSPGRSYEQYF
>TRBV7-6|TRBD1|TRBJ1-1|once|18
TGTGCCAGCAGCTTATGGGGCGGGACAGCCCGATCGTGGACTGAAGCTTTCTTT
CASSLWGGTARSWTEAFF
>TRBV7-7|TRBD2|TRBJ2-3|.|15
TGTGCTAGCAGCTCCGGGACTAGCGGCACAGATACGCAGTATTTT
CASSSGTSGTDTQYF
>TRBV7-8|.|TRBJ2-7|many|15
TGTGCCAGCAGTGAATACAGGGAGGGGAATTACGAGCAGTACTTC
CASSEYREGNYEQYF
>TRBV10-3|.|TRBJ2-6|.|12
TGTGCCACCACGGAGGGGGCCAACGTCCTGACTTTC
CATTEGANVLTF
>TRBV7-6|.|TRBJ1-1|.|15
TGTGCCAGCAGCTTAGGAGGGTTAATGAACACTGAAGCTTTCTTT
CASSLGGLMNTEAFF
>TRBV28|.|TRBJ1-2|.|12
TGTGCCAGCAGTCAGGATAACTATGGCTACACCTTC
CASSQDNYGYTF
>TRBV2|TRBD2|TRBJ2-7|.|20
TGTGCCAGCAGTGATGGTTTTCGGACTAGCGGGAGGGGAGGCACCTACGAGCAGTACTTC
CASSDGFRTSGRGGTYEQYF
>TRBV3-1/TRBV3-2|.|TRBJ2-5|.|16
TGTGCCAGCAGCCGGGGGGTCGTCGGGATTCAAGAGACCCAGTACTTC
CASSRGVVGIQETQYF
>TRBV30|.|TRBJ1-4|.|14
TGTGCCTGGGTCCAAGGGGCCGATAATGAAAAACTGTTTTTT
CAWVQGADNEKLFF
>TRBV11-1|.|TRBJ1-2|.|15
TGTGCCAGCAGCTTAGCGGCTAGCAATCTGGGAGGCTACACCTTC
CASSLAASNLGGYTF
>TRBV27|TRBD1|TRBJ1-2|few|14
TGTGCCAGCAGTTTAAGTCAGGGGGCCTATGGCTACACCTTC
CASSLSQGAYGYTF
>TRBV7-2|.|TRBJ1-5|.|14
TGTGCCAGCAGCCCTTCTCACAGAAATCAGCCCCAGCATTTT
CASSPSHRNQPQHF
>TRBV12-3/TRBV12-4|.|TRBJ2-5|.|13
TGTGCCAGCAGTTTACACCAGGGTCAGACCCAGTACTTC
CASSLHQGQTQYF